The 10 T cell receptor beta chains listed next were all sequenced from one sample in a study of esophageal squamous cell carcinoma under preoperative chemotherapy. Time point indicated: after preoperative PTX-NDP chemotherapy. TCRdb called the PCR reads again in MiXCR, with one record for every CDR3 protein. The sample consists of roughly 9,600 distinct CDR3 sequences, under 55% of them appearing once. The material was obtained from a patient given preoperative chemotherapy. The receptors derive from a human donor with esophageal squamous cell carcinoma. The donor label of this sample is uncertain.

For the CDR3, the DNA is TGCGCCAGCCGTGTAGGCCTGGGAGCCGGACGACTAGCGGCCTCCTACGAGCAGTACTTC. Translating gives CASRVGLGAGRLAASYEQYF. The chain employs TRBV10-2 and TRBJ2-5, with TRBD2 matching 9 bases. The J call may be incorrect, as the DNA end agrees better with TRBJ2-7. The CDR3 has 20 residues. Germline assignment: CDR1 WSHSY and CDR2 SAAADI.

The chain joins TRBV6-1 to TRBJ2-1; no reliable D call. V lost 6 bases and J lost 1, with 13 bases in between. This CDR3 comprises 15 residues. CDR1 and CDR2 from the germline V gene are MNHNS and SASEGT. CDR3 sequence: CASRSWVSSYNEQFF. The CDR3 DNA reads TGTGCCAGCAGGTCGTGGGTTAGTTCCTACAATGAGCAGTTCTTC.

This clonotype was picked up many times. The CDR3 loop is CASSLGGDSYNEQFF. The CDR3 nucleotides are TGTGCCAGCAGCTTGGGGGGGGACTCCTACAATGAGCAGTTCTTC. The chain links TRBV11-1 to TRBJ2-1; 7 bases align to TRBD2. This CDR3 contains 15 residues. The germline CDR1 and CDR2 sequences are SGHAT and FQDESV (reference sequence). The J segment lost 0 bases and the V segment lost 3 bases, leaving 2 bases of the junction unmatched. The full variable domain, in which reference TRBV11-1 and TRBJ2-1 provide the parts outside the CDR3, is EAEVAQSPRYKITEKSQAVAFWCDPISGHATLYWYRQILGQGPELLVQFQDESVVDDSQLPKDRFSAERLKGVDSTLKIQPAELGDSAMYLCASSLGGDSYNEQFFGPGTRLTVL.

This clonotype is medium-sized by share. The chain carries TRBV7-8 and TRBJ2-1; 8 bases fit TRBD2. Unmatched junction bases numbered 12, after V lost 7 bases and J lost 10 bases. The CDR3 is 14 amino acids. Germline V gene sequence: CDR1 SGHVS, CDR2 FQNEAQ. Written as DNA, the CDR3 is TGTGCCAGCAACCAAGCGGGAGCTCCTGGGGAGCAGTTCTTC. This encodes CASNQAGAPGEQFF.

This clonotype qualifies as medium-sized (0.01 to 0.1%). The J gene is TRBJ2-1, the V gene TRBV12-3 or TRBV12-4; D might be TRBD1 (5 bases). This CDR3 contains 12 residues. V lost 3 bases and J 7 bases, leaving 7 bases between the germline ends. CDR3: CASSFRENEQFF. DNA of the CDR3: TGTGCCAGCAGTTTCAGGGAAAATGAGCAGTTCTTC.

About this clonotype itself: At one end, the junction sequence differs from germline, possibly due to a read error. The chain has TRBV10-2 and TRBJ2-2; 10 nucleotides align to TRBD2. This CDR3 has 14 amino acids. CDR1 and CDR2 (germline): WSHSY, SAAADI. The CDR3 sequence is CASRAGGSDGALFF. CDR3 sequence (DNA): TGCGCCAGCAGAGCGGGGGGGAGTGACGGGGCGCTGTTTTTT.

On this clonotype: One end of the junction varies from germline; a read error may be responsible. The CDR3, as DNA: TGTGCCAGCAGTCCTCAGGACAGGAATATCGCGAACACAGGGGCGCAGTTTTTT. This encodes CASSPQDRNIANTGAQFF. The V gene is TRBV12-3 or TRBV12-4, the J gene TRBJ2-3, with TRBD1 identical over 7 bases. The CDR3 is 18 residues long.

This clonotype is medium-sized (0.01 to 0.1%) by share. This chain uses TRBV7-8 with TRBJ2-5; D ambiguous. The CDR3 has 16 residues. With 1 base removed from V and 11 bases from J, the gap between germline ends came to 23 bases. Germline V lookup: CDR1 SGHVS, CDR2 FQNEAQ. The CDR3 protein is CASSLEGADPHNEQYF. The CDR3 bases are TGTGCCAGCAGCTTAGAGGGTGCAGATCCGCACAATGAGCAGTACTTC.

As for this clonotype: The conserved phenylalanine or tryptophan normally closing the CDR3 is absent here, so this likely arose from a read error. No DNA is shown, since the ends of the CDR3 on it are uncertain; the CDR3 is the one TCRdb lists. This chain connects TRBV6-5 to TRBJ2-6; TRBD1 is the table's D call and was not checked against the DNA. The CDR3 is 15 residues long, counting both termini. The V gene's germline CDR1 is MNHEY and CDR2 SVGAGI. The CDR3 region is CASSSGTENEQFFGP.

In its sample, this clonotype was seen many times. The chain has TRBV6-5 and TRBJ2-1, with 7 bases matching TRBD1. Near its end, the DNA agrees better with TRBJ2-5, so the J call may be wrong. The CDR3 spans 14 residues. The germline V gene encodes CDR1 MNHEY and CDR2 SVGAGI. Written as DNA, the CDR3 is TGTGCCAGCAGTTACTCGCGTACAGGGGCGACCCAGTACTTC. Its protein is CASSYSRTGATQYF.